The next 9 T cell receptor beta chains were all read from a single sample in a study of T cells after yellow fever vaccination. TCRdb called the 5' RACE reads again in MiXCR, with one record for every CDR3 protein. The data show 95,000 to 100,000 distinct CDR3 sequences, roughly 6% seen once. The material was CD8+ T cells sorted from PBMCs, obtained 10 days after the yellow fever booster vaccination. The receptors were gathered from a man younger than 35 who received the YFV17D yellow fever vaccine.

This clonotype was seen a handful of times. The CDR3 region is CASSYTDYTGAGELFF. The CDR3 DNA reads as TGTGCCAGCAGTTACACGGACTACACGGGGGCCGGGGAGCTGTTTTTT. The chain links TRBV6-5 to TRBJ2-2; D possibly corresponds to TRBD2 (6 bases). Trimming shortened V by 2 bases and J by 6 bases, and 16 bases separated the two germline ends. CDR3 length equals 16 residues. The germline CDR1 and CDR2 sequences are MNHEY and SVGAGI.

This clonotype was recorded a few times. The chain carries TRBV10-3 and TRBJ1-5; a possible D gene is TRBD1 (5 bases). CDR3 length equals 16 residues. Germline V gene lookup returns CDR1 ENHRY and CDR2 SYGVKD. Trimming cost V 10 bases and J 1 base, with 20 bases left between them. The CDR3 bases are TGTGCCACGCTGGGGGGACCAGGGAGAAGCAATCAGCCCCAGCATTTT. Translating it yields CATLGGPGRSNQPQHF.

This chain connects TRBV19 to TRBJ1-5; D gene unclear. V lost 8 bases and J 3 bases, leaving 8 bases between the germline ends. This CDR3 has 12 amino acids. Germline CDR1 reads LNHDA; CDR2 reads SQIVND (reference sequence). The DNA for the CDR3 is TGTGCCAGTTTAGGGTTCAATCAGCCCCAGCATTTT. It yields the protein CASLGFNQPQHF.

Comment on this clonotype: One junction end disagrees with the germline gene, perhaps due to a read error. The rearrangement joins TRBV12-3 or TRBV12-4 to TRBJ1-1, with D unresolved. The CDR3 totals 14 residues. CDR3 DNA: TGTGCCAGCAGTTTTGCATCGTTGAACACTGACGCTTTCTTT. Its translation: CASSFASLNTDAFF.

The rearrangement joins TRBV24-1 to TRBJ1-1; D is unresolved. Trimming left V 5 bases short and J 6 bases short, with 9 bases between. The germline CDR1 and CDR2 sequences are KGHDR and SFDVKD. CDR3 length: 12 residues. CDR3 protein: CATSAGLAEAFF. The CDR3 region has the DNA TGTGCCACCAGTGCCGGACTGGCTGAAGCTTTCTTT.

This clonotype was seen many times. The V and J genes are TRBV2 and TRBJ1-1; no clear D gene. This CDR3 comprises 15 residues. CDR1 is SNHLY and CDR2 is FYNNEI in the germline V gene. V was cut by 2 bases and J by 2 bases, with 12 bases left in between. The CDR3 bases are TGTGCCAGCAGTGAACAAAGGACCGTAAACACTGAAGCTTTCTTT. Its protein product is CASSEQRTVNTEAFF.

A few counts support this clonotype. This chain connects TRBV5-1 to TRBJ2-1, with D perhaps being TRBD1 or TRBD2 (5 bases each). The germline V gene has CDR1 SGHRS and CDR2 YFSETQ. This CDR3 contains 13 residues. V was shortened by 5 bases and J by 9 bases, with 15 bases between the two germline ends. The CDR3 DNA follows: TGCGCCAGCAGAGACCCACTAGGGGTTGAGCAGTTCTTC. This gives the protein CASRDPLGVEQFF.

The chain couples TRBV4-1 to TRBJ2-2, with TRBD2 matching over 7 bases. In germline, CDR1 is MGHRA, CDR2 YSYEKL. The CDR3 length is 15 residues. Unmatched junction bases numbered 5, after V lost 1 base and J lost 6 bases. CDR3 in amino acids: CASSQGLAAAGELFF. CDR3 DNA: TGCGCCAGCAGCCAAGGGCTAGCGGCGGCCGGGGAGCTGTTTTTT.

The CDR3 is CASSLNSGVLAYEQYV. Written as DNA, the CDR3 is TGTGCCAGCAGCTTAAATAGCGGGGTCCTTGCCTACGAGCAGTACGTC. This sequence joins TRBV11-2 and TRBJ2-7, with 8 nucleotides matching TRBD2. There are 16 residues in the CDR3. The germline CDR1 and CDR2 sequences are SGHAT and FQNNGV. The J segment lost 2 bases and the V segment lost 2 bases, leaving 8 bases of the junction unmatched.